This entry concerns a single T cell receptor beta chain. Trimming took 5 bases from V and 7 from J; bases not matched to a gene: 10. Looked up from germline, CDR1 is SGHTA and CDR2 is FQGTGA. The length of the CDR3 is 17 residues. This sample stems from a study of CD8 T cells in ankylosing spondylitis. In TCRdb, the 5' RACE reads were re-called with MiXCR into one record per CDR3 protein. The sample shows approximately 300,000 distinct CDR3 sequences, more than 20% of them seen only once. The rearrangement links TRBV7-3 to TRBJ2-1; 14 bases match TRBD2. This receptor was identified in a female donor with ankylosing spondylitis or in good health (not recorded which). Sequenced sample: blood, either unsorted or a sorted T cell fraction (not recorded which). CDR3: CASSLSGTSGRGNEQFF. CDR3 in DNA: TGTGCCAGCAGCCTCTCTGGGACTAGCGGGAGAGGAAATGAGCAGTTCTTC.